Included here is one T cell receptor beta chain sequence, with context. By how much of the sample it makes up, this clonotype is medium-sized (0.01 to 0.1%). Its antigen target is currently unknown. Per-base quality was not reported, and no clone a single base away is much larger than it. These data are taken from a study of immune characterization of retroperitoneal liposarcoma (dated by TCRdb to between 2019 and 2020). From its cysteine to its phenylalanine, the CDR3 spans 15 amino acids. The only DNA kept is the CDR3, 45 bases in frame from the first base. In the germline V gene, CDR1 corresponds to MNHNS and CDR2 to SASEGT. Relative to germline, V is 6 bases shorter and J is 1 base shorter, with 13 bases between their ends. Receptors were amplified or captured by PCR. The instrument was a NextSeq 500. The raw public data were reprocessed by TCRdb itself: fastp quality trimming at Q25, MiXCR clonotype calling, in-frame beta chains only. Each CDR3 protein gets just one entry, which takes the most common genes and DNA from the rows behind it. The sample table holds approximately 11,000 distinct CDR3 sequences, of which approximately 50% were seen once. The top ten clonotypes cover over 9.5% of the sample.

The receptor chain draws on TRBV6-1 and TRBJ2-1; confidence is insufficient to name the D gene. Material: tumor tissue. This TCR was recovered from a female donor with retroperitoneal liposarcoma. The nucleotide sequence reads as follows: TGTGCCAGCAGGTCGTGGGTTAGTTCCTACAATGAGCAGTTCTTC. Its protein is CASRSWVSSYNEQFF.